This T cell receptor (beta chain) comes out of a study of cytomegalovirus exposure and HLA in healthy donors. Study-wide results and limits: Presence/absence analyses treated sequencing depth as roughly uniform across donors.

As for this clone: The antigen is undetermined.

The PCR made use of 60 Vbeta and 13 Jbeta primers. Profiled with immunoSEQ multiplex PCR; TCRdb holds only in-frame clones, not every one. The sample lists about 150,000 clones; 75% to 85% were seen once. Trimming took 4 bases from V and 8 from J; bases not matched to a gene: 24. From germline, CDR1 is SGHVS and CDR2 FQNEAQ. The CDR3 sequence is 19 residues long. The sequenced sample was PBMCs. This sequence originates from a man aged 30 to 39 in good health and CMV-seropositive. V usage is TRBV7-8 and J usage is TRBJ1-2; TRBD1 agrees at 8 bases. The chain's CDR3 is CASSSEWSWLQGGGKGYTF. DNA for the CDR3: TGTGCCAGCAGCTCCGAGTGGTCCTGGTTACAGGGGGGAGGAAAAGGCTACACCTTC. The full variable domain, in which reference TRBV7-8 and TRBJ1-2 provide the parts outside the CDR3, is GAGVSQSPRYKVAKRGQDVALRCDPISGHVSLFWYQQALGQGPEFLTYFQNEAQLDKSGLPSDRFFAERPEGSVSTLKIQRTQQEDSAVYLCASSSEWSWLQGGGKGYTFGSGTRLTVV.